This TCR beta chain is from a study of human T cells and chemical hapten exposure. Study-wide context: It was small differences in pooled library volume that mainly caused per-sample TCR yields to vary.

Separate cDNA molecules received unique molecular identifiers, which the library attached to them. One entry per CDR3 protein, called by TCRdb with MiXCR from the RACE reads. The sample holds under 45,000 distinct CDR3 sequences, 4.5% to 5.5% seen once. Study results and limitations: With DPC sensitization, TCRs exceeding 1 in 1000 frequency showed no change.

Time point defined: healthy volunteer bleed at 6 weeks. It was unfractionated whole blood from which total RNA was extracted. Many counts were recorded for this clonotype. What it binds is not known. This TCR was recovered from a human donor in good health. Some clones in this sample may be carry-over from other donors' samples. The sequenced sample was whole blood.

CDR3 DNA: TGTGCCAGCAGCCCAGATCCCTATGGCTACACCTTC. The encoded protein is CASSPDPYGYTF. The chain uses TRBV3-1 and TRBJ1-2; D not certain. CDR3 size: 12 residues. Germline V gene lookup returns CDR1 LGHDT and CDR2 YNNKEL (reference sequence). V gave up 4 bases and J gave up 4 bases, with 7 bases separating them.